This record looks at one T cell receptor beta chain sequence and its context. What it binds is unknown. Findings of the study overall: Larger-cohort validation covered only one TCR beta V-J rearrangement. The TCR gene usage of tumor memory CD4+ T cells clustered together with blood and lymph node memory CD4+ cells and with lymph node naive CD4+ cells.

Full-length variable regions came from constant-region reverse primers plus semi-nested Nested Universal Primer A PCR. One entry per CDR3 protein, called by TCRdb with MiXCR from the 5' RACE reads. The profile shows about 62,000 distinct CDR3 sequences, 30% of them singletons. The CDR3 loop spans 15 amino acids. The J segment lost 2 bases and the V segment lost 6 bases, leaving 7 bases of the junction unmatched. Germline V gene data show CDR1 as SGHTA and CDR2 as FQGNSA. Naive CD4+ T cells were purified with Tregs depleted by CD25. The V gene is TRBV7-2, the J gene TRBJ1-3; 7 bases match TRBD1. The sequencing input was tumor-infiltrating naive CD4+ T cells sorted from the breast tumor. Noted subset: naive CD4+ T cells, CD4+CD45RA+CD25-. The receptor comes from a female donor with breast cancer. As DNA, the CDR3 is TGTGCCAGCAGGGGCGACAGGGCAGCTGGAAACACCATATATTTT. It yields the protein CASRGDRAAGNTIYF.